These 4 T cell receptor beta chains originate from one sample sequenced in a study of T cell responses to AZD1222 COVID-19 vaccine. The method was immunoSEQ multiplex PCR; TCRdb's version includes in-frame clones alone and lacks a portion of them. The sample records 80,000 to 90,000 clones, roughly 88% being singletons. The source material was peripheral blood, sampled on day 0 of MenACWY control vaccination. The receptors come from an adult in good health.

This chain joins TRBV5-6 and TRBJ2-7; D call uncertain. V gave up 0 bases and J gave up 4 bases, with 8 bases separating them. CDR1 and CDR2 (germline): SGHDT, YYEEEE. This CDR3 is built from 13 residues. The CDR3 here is CASSLDPSYEQYF. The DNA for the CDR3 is TGTGCCAGCAGCTTGGATCCCTCATACGAGCAGTACTTC.

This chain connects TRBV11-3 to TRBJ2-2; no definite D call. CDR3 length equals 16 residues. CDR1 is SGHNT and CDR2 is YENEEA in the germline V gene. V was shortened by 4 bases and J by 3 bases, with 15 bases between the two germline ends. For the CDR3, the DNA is TGTGCCAGCAGCTCTCCTGCGGCGCAGGACACCGGGGAGCTGTTTTTT. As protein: CASSSPAAQDTGELFF. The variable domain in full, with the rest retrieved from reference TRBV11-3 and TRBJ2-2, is EAGVVQSPRYKIIEKKQPVAFWCNPISGHNTLYWYLQNLGQGPELLIRYENEEAVDDSQLPKDRFSAERLKGVDSTLKIQPAELGDSAVYLCASSSPAAQDTGELFFGEGSRLTVL.

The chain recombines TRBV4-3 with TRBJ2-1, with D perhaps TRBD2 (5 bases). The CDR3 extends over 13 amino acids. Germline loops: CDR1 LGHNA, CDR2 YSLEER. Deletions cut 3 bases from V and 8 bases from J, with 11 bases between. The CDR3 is CASSHQLEDEQFF. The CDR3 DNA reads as TGCGCCAGCAGCCACCAACTAGAGGATGAGCAGTTCTTC.

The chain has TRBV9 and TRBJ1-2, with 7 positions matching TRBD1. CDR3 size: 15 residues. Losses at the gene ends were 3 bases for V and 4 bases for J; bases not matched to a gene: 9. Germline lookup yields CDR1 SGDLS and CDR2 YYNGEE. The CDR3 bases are TGTGCCAGCAGCGCCTTCCCGACAGGGACCTATGGCTACACCTTC. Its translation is CASSAFPTGTYGYTF.